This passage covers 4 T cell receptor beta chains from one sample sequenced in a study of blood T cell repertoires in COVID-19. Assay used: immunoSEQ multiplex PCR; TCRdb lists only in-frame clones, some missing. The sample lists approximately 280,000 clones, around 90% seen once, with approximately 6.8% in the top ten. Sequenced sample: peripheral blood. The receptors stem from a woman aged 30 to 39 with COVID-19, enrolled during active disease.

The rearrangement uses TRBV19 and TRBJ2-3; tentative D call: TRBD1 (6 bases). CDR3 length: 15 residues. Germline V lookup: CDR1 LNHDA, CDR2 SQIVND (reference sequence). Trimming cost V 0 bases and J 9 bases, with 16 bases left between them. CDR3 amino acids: CASSIEASSRGTQYF. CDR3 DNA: TGTGCCAGTAGTATAGAGGCCAGCAGCAGGGGCACGCAGTATTTT.

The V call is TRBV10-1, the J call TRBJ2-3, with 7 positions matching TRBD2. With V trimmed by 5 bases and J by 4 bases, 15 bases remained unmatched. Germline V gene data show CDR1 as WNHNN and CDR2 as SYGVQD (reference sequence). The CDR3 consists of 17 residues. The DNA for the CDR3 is TGCGCCAGCAGTCGATCCAGGAGCGGGACCCGCGCAGATACGCAGTATTTT. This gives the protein CASSRSRSGTRADTQYF.

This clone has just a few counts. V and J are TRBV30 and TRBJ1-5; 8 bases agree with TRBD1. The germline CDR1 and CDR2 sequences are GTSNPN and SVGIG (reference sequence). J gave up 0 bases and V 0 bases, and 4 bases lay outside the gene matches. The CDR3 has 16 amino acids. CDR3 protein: CAWSVQGAYSNQPQHF. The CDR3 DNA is TGTGCCTGGAGTGTGCAGGGGGCTTATAGCAATCAGCCCCAGCATTTT.

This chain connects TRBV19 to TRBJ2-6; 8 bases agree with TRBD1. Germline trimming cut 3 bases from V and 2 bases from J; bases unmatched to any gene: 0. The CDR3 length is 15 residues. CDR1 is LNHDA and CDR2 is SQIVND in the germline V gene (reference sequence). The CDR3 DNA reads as TGTGCCAGTAGTATGGACAGGGCTGGGGCCAACGTCCTGACTTTC. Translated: CASSMDRAGANVLTF.